A selection of T cell receptor beta chains follows, all from one sample in a study of blood T cell repertoires in COVID-19. This table comes from immunoSEQ multiplex PCR, and its TCRdb copy is limited to in-frame clones, with some not included. This table has 240,000 or so clones, 81% appearing once. The material sequenced was peripheral blood. These receptors were collected from a woman of 80 years or more with COVID-19, enrolled during active disease. CDR3s include the opening cysteine and the closing phenylalanine or tryptophan. The D gene is left open where the match is weak. Clone size, where shown, is once, few, many, or a class for clones that have expanded.

TRBD1 . TRBJ2-6 TRBV19 TGTGCCAGTAGTATCGGGACAGGGAGCTCTGGGGCCAACGTCCTGACTTTC CASSIGTGSSGANVLTF
. . TRBJ2-2 TRBV28 TGTGCCAGCAGCTACGTTCTTATGAGGGAGCGCACCGGGGAGCTGTTTTTT CASSYVLMRERTGELFF
TRBD1 . TRBJ1-2 TRBV6-5 TGTGCCAGCAGCCTGGACAGGATCTATGGCTACACCTTC CASSLDRIYGYTF
. . TRBJ1-5 TRBV2 TGTGCCAGCAGTGACCGGGGTCATCAGCCCCAGCATTTT CASSDRGHQPQHF
. . TRBJ1-6 TRBV6-5 TGTGCCAGCAGTCCGACAAGAAATTCACCCCTCCACTTT CASSPTRNSPLHF
. . TRBJ2-1 TRBV19 TGTGCCAGTAGTAGACTATGGTATGAGCAGTTCTTC CASSRLWYEQFF
TRBD1 . TRBJ1-3 TRBV19 TGTGCCAGTAGCCTCCCGGGACAGAGAAACACCATATATTTT CASSLPGQRNTIYF
TRBD1 . TRBJ1-1 TRBV10-3 TGTGCCATCAGTGGACAGGGTGTGACTGAAGCTTTCTTT CAISGQGVTEAFF
. . TRBJ1-2 TRBV19 TGTGCCAGTAGTATAAAGGGGAACTATGGCTACACCTTC CASSIKGNYGYTF
TRBD1 . TRBJ1-5 TRBV5-1 TGCGCCAGCAGCCAGACAGGGGTATTGGGACAGCCCCAGCATTTT CASSQTGVLGQPQHF
. . TRBJ2-6 TRBV6-1 TGTGCCAGCAGTGATGTGGGGCGAGGAGCTGGGGCCAACGTCCTGACTTTC CASSDVGRGAGANVLTF
. . TRBJ1-5 TRBV15 TGTGCCACCAGCAGAAAGGCGGGAGTAGGGGCCCAGCCCCAGCATTTT CATSRKAGVGAQPQHF
. . TRBJ1-2 TRBV11-2 TGTGCCAGCAGCTTTACGCAGGGGCAGGGTTCCGGCTACACCTTC CASSFTQGQGSGYTF
. . TRBJ1-1 TRBV3-1/TRBV3-2 TGTGCCAGCAGCCAAAAGACTTTTGAAGCTTTCTTT CASSQKTFEAFF
TRBD2 . TRBJ2-3 TRBV7-2 TGTGCCAGCAGCCTCACGCCAACTAGCGGACCTAGCACAGATACGCAGTATTTT CASSLTPTSGPSTDTQYF
. . TRBJ1-5 TRBV19 TGTGCCAGTAGTTTCATTTTGACAAATCTGATCCGCAATCAGCCCCAGCATTTT CASSFILTNLIRNQPQHF
. . TRBJ1-4 TRBV5-6 TGTGCCAGCAGCCGGGGGGGTGAAAAACTGTTTTTT CASSRGGEKLFF
TRBD1 . TRBJ1-2 TRBV5-1 TGCGCCAGCAGCTTCGGACAGGTAGAAGGCTACACCTTC CASSFGQVEGYTF
. . TRBJ1-5 TRBV19 TGTGCCAGTAGTATTTTGACAGCTGGTAATCAGCCCCAGCATTTT CASSILTAGNQPQHF
TRBD2 . TRBJ2-1 TRBV19 TGTGCCAGTAGCCCGGGACTAGCGGGAGGAAGAACGGATTACAATGAGCAGTTCTTC CASSPGLAGGRTDYNEQFF
TRBD2 . TRBJ2-7 TRBV30 TGTGCCTGGAGTGTACCGGGGGGGGCCGAGCAGTACTTC CAWSVPGGAEQYF
. few TRBJ1-2 TRBV9 TGTGCCAGCAGCGTTACGGGATTGGGGGGAGATGGCTACACCTTC CASSVTGLGGDGYTF
. . TRBJ2-7 TRBV5-5 TGTGCCAGCAGCTTGGCTAGCCCGGACGAGCAGTACTTC CASSLASPDEQYF
. . TRBJ1-5 TRBV4-2 TGTGCCAGCAGCCAAGATATCGGAGCTAACAATCAGCCCCAGCATTTT CASSQDIGANNQPQHF
. . TRBJ1-4 TRBV6-5 TGTGCCAGCAGTTACAGTGGAGGGAAACTGTTTTTT CASSYSGGKLFF
TRBD1 . TRBJ2-7 TRBV19 TGTGCCAGTATCGACCGGGACAGCAGCTACGAGCAGTACTTC CASIDRDSSYEQYF
TRBD1 . TRBJ1-5 TRBV6-5 TGTGCCACCGACAGGGATTATAGCAATCAGCCCCAGCATTTT CATDRDYSNQPQHF
. . TRBJ2-2 TRBV30 TGTGCCTTCCCGGGACTTACCGGGGAGCTGTTTTTT CAFPGLTGELFF
. once TRBJ2-7 TRBV18 TGTGCCAGCTCGCGACTAGGCTACGAGCAGTACTTC CASSRLGYEQYF
TRBD1 . TRBJ2-7 TRBV6-6 TGTGCCAGCAGTTCCCCCGGGACAGGGCGCCTCGAGCAGTACTTC CASSSPGTGRLEQYF
. few TRBJ1-1 TRBV5-4 TGTGCCAGCAGCGCCCTAGGAGGCGACACTGAAGCTTTCTTT CASSALGGDTEAFF
. . TRBJ2-1 TRBV18 TGTGCCAGCTCACCAGACATCATCAATGAGCAGTTCTTC CASSPDIINEQFF
. few TRBJ1-6 TRBV27 TGTGCCAGCAGTCTTAGCCCGGCACAGGATTATAATTCACCCCTCCACTTT CASSLSPAQDYNSPLHF
. . TRBJ1-3 TRBV7-2 TGTGCCAGCAGCTTAGTTTTGGGGCTCTCTGGAAACACCATATATTTT CASSLVLGLSGNTIYF
TRBD2 . TRBJ2-7 TRBV3-1/TRBV3-2 TGTGCCAGCAGCCATGGGACTAACTACGAGCAGTACTTC CASSHGTNYEQYF
TRBD1 . TRBJ1-1 TRBV6-1 TGTGCCAGCAGTGAATACCGGACAGGGTTATCTGAAGCTTTCTTT CASSEYRTGLSEAFF
. . TRBJ2-3 TRBV11-2 TGTGCCAGCAGCTTAGATCACTCAGATACGCAGTATTTT CASSLDHSDTQYF
TRBD2 . TRBJ2-1 TRBV2 TGTGCCAGCAGGAAGGGACTAGCGGGAGTAAATGAGCAGTTCTTC CASRKGLAGVNEQFF
TRBD2 . TRBJ2-7 TRBV10-3 TGTGCCATCAGTGACTCCGCCGGGACTAGAAACTACGAGCAGTACTTC CAISDSAGTRNYEQYF
. once TRBJ2-7 TRBV6-5 TGTGCCAGCAGTCCGCCGACAGGCTCCTACGAGCAGTACTTC CASSPPTGSYEQYF
. . TRBJ2-3 TRBV7-3 TGTGCCAGCAGCCGAACGGGTCCTTCTAGCACAGATACGCAGTATTTT CASSRTGPSSTDTQYF
TRBD1 once TRBJ1-1 TRBV16 TGTGCCAGCACCCCCCAACTCACAGGGGTTAACACTGAAGCTTTCTTT CASTPQLTGVNTEAFF
. once TRBJ2-7 TRBV6-5 TGTGCCAGCAGTTACTCGAGCGGCCGCTACGAGCAGTACTTC CASSYSSGRYEQYF
TRBD1 . TRBJ1-5 TRBV11-2 TGTGCCAGCAGCCTCACAGGGGGCGATCAGCCCCAGCATTTT CASSLTGGDQPQHF
TRBD1 . TRBJ1-2 TRBV19 TGTGCCAGTATGGGAATGATAAGGGGACAGGGCCCTAACTATGGCTACACCTTC CASMGMIRGQGPNYGYTF
. . TRBJ1-1 TRBV5-1 TGCGCCAGCAGCTCGGCGGGGAACACTGAAGCTTTCTTT CASSSAGNTEAFF
. . TRBJ1-1 TRBV30 TGTGCCTGGGGACCGTCCGACACTGAAGCTTTCTTT CAWGPSDTEAFF
TRBD2 . TRBJ2-5 TRBV29-1 TGCAGCGTTGAAGGGTTAGCGGGGGGGCCGCGGACCCAGTACTTC CSVEGLAGGPRTQYF
. . TRBJ1-1 TRBV5-1 TGCGCCAGCAGCTTGGTTGGCAGCACTGAAGCTTTCTTT CASSLVGSTEAFF
. . TRBJ2-3 TRBV6-2/TRBV6-3 TGTGCCAGCAGCGGCTTCAACGCAGATACGCAGTATTTT CASSGFNADTQYF
. . TRBJ2-5 TRBV5-1 TGCGCCAGCAGCTTGACAGGTAGCGAGACCCAGTACTTC CASSLTGSETQYF
TRBD2 . TRBJ2-2 TRBV5-1 TGCGCCAGCAGCTTGGCACTAGCGGACGGGGAGCTGTTTTTT CASSLALADGELFF
TRBD1 . TRBJ2-7 TRBV6-2/TRBV6-3 TGTGCCAGCAGTTCATCCGGGACAGGGGGCTACGAGCAGTACTTC CASSSSGTGGYEQYF
. . TRBJ2-3 TRBV7-3 TGTGCCAGCAGCTTAAATCCGGTAAACACAGATACGCAGTATTTT CASSLNPVNTDTQYF
TRBD1 . TRBJ1-2 TRBV10-3 TGTGCCATCAGTGAGTCCGGGACAGGGGTTGGCTACACCTTC CAISESGTGVGYTF
. . TRBJ1-1 TRBV7-2 TGTGCCAGCAGCTCCTTCGGGGGGACTGAAGCTTTCTTT CASSSFGGTEAFF
. . TRBJ1-4 TRBV25-1 TGTGCCAGCAGTGAATCTGACAGTGGCGGTGAAAAACTGTTTTTT CASSESDSGGEKLFF
TRBD1 . TRBJ2-6 TRBV2 TGTGCCAGCAGATATATTGAGACAGGGGGGACCTCTGGGGCCAACGTCCTGACTTTC CASRYIETGGTSGANVLTF